Presented here are 10 T cell receptor beta chains from one specimen sequenced in a study of CD8+ T cells in alopecia areata. Reverse transcribed after extraction, RNA yielded cDNA as the sequencing template. Data came from immunoSEQ multiplex PCR; TCRdb stores just in-frame clones and leaves some out. The sample holds over 85,000 clones; roughly two fifths are singletons and the top ten take approximately 1.4%. Source material: CD4+ T cells sorted from blood. The origin of the receptors is a human donor with alopecia areata.

This chain links TRBV6-6 with TRBJ1-2; D is unclear. Trimming removed 2 bases at V and 3 bases at J, with 1 base between. The CDR3 length is 11 residues. Germline CDR1 reads MNHNY; CDR2 reads SVGAGI (reference sequence). The CDR3 bases are TGTGCCAGCAGTTACGACTATGGCTACACCTTC. Encoded protein: CASSYDYGYTF.

The V call is TRBV30, the J call TRBJ2-1, with 8 nucleotides matching TRBD2. From germline, CDR1 is GTSNPN and CDR2 SVGIG (reference sequence). This CDR3 contains 15 residues. The chain's CDR3 is CAVTRGSGRGGEQFF. The CDR3 coding sequence is TGTGCTGTCACTCGAGGGAGCGGGAGAGGCGGTGAGCAGTTCTTC.

The chain employs TRBV5-1 and TRBJ2-6; D is undetermined. Germline-derived CDR1 and CDR2 are SGHRS and YFSETQ. V gave up 0 bases and J gave up 0 bases, with 10 bases separating them. The CDR3 runs to 17 residues. In nucleotides, the CDR3 is TGCGCCAGCAGCTTGGACTCGGCGAACTCTGGGGCCAACGTCCTGACTTTC. Its translation is CASSLDSANSGANVLTF.

This clone was picked up a small number of times. This sequence joins TRBV5-1 and TRBJ2-5; 8 bases map to TRBD2. J gave up 1 base and V 6 bases, and 8 bases lay outside the gene matches. The CDR3 contains 15 residues. CDR1 SGHRS and CDR2 YFSETQ come from the germline V gene. CDR3 nucleotides: TGCGCCAGCAAGCGAGCGGGGGCCCCCCAAGAGACCCAGTACTTC. This encodes CASKRAGAPQETQYF.

This chain uses TRBV25-1 with TRBJ2-7; D might be TRBD1 or TRBD2, each matching 5 bases. Trimming took off 4 bases at V and 3 bases at J, with 16 bases between the two ends. The V gene's germline CDR1 is MGHDK and CDR2 SYGVNS. This CDR3 has 15 residues. The CDR3: CASSVWGRGGYEQYF. CDR3 nucleotides: TGTGCCAGCAGTGTTTGGGGGAGAGGAGGCTACGAGCAGTACTTC.

This clone was observed a few times. The chain combines TRBV7-9 with TRBJ2-7; TRBD1 or TRBD2 may be the D gene (5 bases each). Trimming took 4 bases from V and 5 from J, leaving 21 bases between them. CDR3 length: 16 residues. The germline V gene encodes CDR1 SEHNR and CDR2 FQNEAQ (reference sequence). The CDR3 sequence: CASSSTDSGLVDEQYF. In nucleotides, the CDR3 is TGTGCCAGCAGCTCCACGGATTCGGGGCTCGTGGACGAGCAGTACTTC.

CDR3 sequence: CASSLTGGNEQFF. The CDR3 DNA sequence: TGCGCCAGCAGCCTGACAGGGGGGAATGAGCAGTTCTTC. This chain connects TRBV4-1 to TRBJ2-1; 9 bases match TRBD1. Germline V gene sequence: CDR1 MGHRA, CDR2 YSYEKL. The CDR3 has 13 amino acids. The V segment lost 4 bases and the J segment 7 bases; nucleotides outside the gene matches: 2.

This clone has only a few counts. The rearrangement joins TRBV18 to TRBJ2-1, with 7 bases that match TRBD2. The CDR3 is 15 amino acids. V shed 6 bases and J 8 bases; nucleotides not matched to a gene: 13. Germline CDR1 is KGHSH and CDR2 is LQKENI. The CDR3, as DNA: TGTGCCAGCTCCCGGGACCGGGAGGAGATTGATGAGCAGTTCTTC. Amino acid sequence: CASSRDREEIDEQFF. Combining the CDR3 with reference TRBV18 and TRBJ2-1 gives the whole variable domain NAGVMQNPRHLVRRRGQEARLRCSPMKGHSHVYWYRQLPEEGLKFMVYLQKENIIDESGMPKERFSAEFPKEGPSILRIQQVVRGDSAAYFCASSRDREEIDEQFFGPGTRLTVL.

This clone was observed a handful of times. The chain uses TRBV7-9 and TRBJ2-7, with a tentative D call TRBD1 (6 bases). This CDR3 contains 14 residues. Germline V gene data show CDR1 as SEHNR and CDR2 as FQNEAQ (reference sequence). V was clipped by 5 bases and J by 6 bases, with 17 bases between them. The DNA of the CDR3 is TGTGCCAGCAGCCACAGGGATCCAATATCCGAGCAGTACTTC. As protein: CASSHRDPISEQYF. The full variable domain, in which reference TRBV7-9 and TRBJ2-7 provide the parts outside the CDR3, is DTGVSQNPRHKITKRGQNVTFRCDPISEHNRLYWYRQTLGQGPEFLTYFQNEAQLEKSRLLSDRFSAERPKGSFSTLEIQRTEQGDSAMYLCASSHRDPISEQYFGPGTRLTVT.

In DNA, the CDR3 is TGTGCCAGCAGCCGCATGCTAGACGAGCAGTACTTC. Amino acids: CASSRMLDEQYF. The chain employs TRBV5-4 and TRBJ2-7; D unresolved. The CDR3 has 12 residues. The germline V gene has CDR1 SGHNT and CDR2 YYREEE (reference sequence). V gave up 4 bases and J gave up 5 bases, with 10 bases separating them.